This is a list of T cell receptor beta chains from one sample in a study of T-cell memory formation after mild COVID-19. TCRdb reanalysed the 5' RACE reads using MiXCR and keeps one entry per CDR3 protein. The table shows 50,000 or so distinct CDR3 sequences, with about 27% occurring only once. The sample consisted of PBMCs or a T cell subset sorted from them (not recorded which). The receptor set was obtained from a man aged 18 to 29 who had mild COVID-19 (a few samples of this study predate the infection). Cell type and time point are not known. The CDR3 runs from the conserved cysteine through the conserved F or W. The D gene is left open where the match is weak. Clone size is given for some rows only: seen once, a few or many times, or a class if the clone is expanded.

CDR3nt,CDR3aa,len,v_gene,j_gene,d_gene,abundance
TGTGCCAGCAGTCTGGGGGACATCGCGGGGGCCAACGTCCTGACTTTC,CASSLGDIAGANVLTF,16,TRBV12-3/TRBV12-4,TRBJ2-6,NA,NA
TGTGCCAGCAGCTTAGTTGACAGGGCGGGGTATGGCTACACCTTC,CASSLVDRAGYGYTF,15,TRBV7-8,TRBJ1-2,TRBD1,few
TGTGCCAGCAGTTGGGACAGCTTAACCTACGAGCAGTACTTC,CASSWDSLTYEQYF,14,TRBV27,TRBJ2-7,TRBD1,once
TGTGCCAGCAGCTTCGGGACAGGGGCCGCCTACGAGCAGTACTTC,CASSFGTGAAYEQYF,15,TRBV7-8,TRBJ2-7,TRBD1,few
TGCGCCAGCAGCCCGGCTGAGACCTCCAGATGGGAGCAGTACTTC,CASSPAETSRWEQYF,15,TRBV5-1,TRBJ2-7,NA,NA
TGTGCCAGCAGCCAGGCACTCAAAGGAGGAGCTGGAAACACCATATATTTT,CASSQALKGGAGNTIYF,17,TRBV4-2,TRBJ1-3,NA,few
TGCAGTGCTAGATACAGGGCCTACGAGCAGTACTTC,CSARYRAYEQYF,12,TRBV20-1,TRBJ2-7,NA,few
TGTGCCAGCAGTTACAGACAGGGTACCGCCGAGCAGTACTTC,CASSYRQGTAEQYF,14,TRBV6-2/TRBV6-3,TRBJ2-7,TRBD1,NA
TGCAGTGCTAGTGGTCGGGGGCCCTACAATGAGCAGTTCTTC,CSASGRGPYNEQFF,14,TRBV20-1,TRBJ2-1,NA,few
TGCAGCGTGAGGACAAACAATGAGCAGTTCTTC,CSVRTNNEQFF,11,TRBV29-1,TRBJ2-1,NA,NA
TGCGCCAGCAGCCAAGACGACGGGGAGCTGTTTTTT,CASSQDDGELFF,12,TRBV4-3,TRBJ2-2,NA,NA
TGCGCCAGCAGCCAGGTCGGGACTAGCGGGGGCTTTAGCACAGATACGCAGTATTTT,CASSQVGTSGGFSTDTQYF,19,TRBV4-3,TRBJ2-3,TRBD2,NA
TGTGCCAGCAGTTTGGACAGGAACACAGATACGCAGTATTTT,CASSLDRNTDTQYF,14,TRBV9,TRBJ2-3,TRBD1,many
TGTGCCAGCAGCGGGTGGGGAGGACTGTTTTTT,CASSGWGGLFF,11,TRBV5-5,TRBJ1-4,NA,NA
TGTGCCAGCAGCTTGCCCTCCCAGGGCAGTTCTTCTGGGGCCAACGTCCTGACTTTC,CASSLPSQGSSSGANVLTF,19,TRBV7-3,TRBJ2-6,NA,NA
TGTGCCAGCACCCGGAACTTCTATGAGCAGTTCTTC,CASTRNFYEQFF,12,TRBV12-3/TRBV12-4,TRBJ2-1,NA,few
TGCAGTGCTAGAGATCTCAGGGGCGGAGAAAAACTGTTTTTT,CSARDLRGGEKLFF,14,TRBV20-1,TRBJ1-4,NA,NA
TGTGCCAGTACGGGGGAAAAAGGCTACACTGAAGCTTTCTTT,CASTGEKGYTEAFF,14,TRBV19,TRBJ1-1,NA,NA
TGTGCCAGCAGTTACTCGAAGGGGGGCCAGCCCCAGCATTTT,CASSYSKGGQPQHF,14,TRBV6-5,TRBJ1-5,NA,NA
TGTGCCAGCAGCCAAGATCTCGCGGGGGGCAATGAGCAGTTCTTC,CASSQDLAGGNEQFF,15,TRBV4-2,TRBJ2-1,TRBD2,NA
TGTGCCAGCAGCCCTTATCCGGGGGGACAAGAGACCCAGTACTTC,CASSPYPGGQETQYF,15,TRBV7-9,TRBJ2-5,TRBD2,few
TGTGCCAGCGTACCAGCGGGGGGTCAAGAGACCCAGTACTTC,CASVPAGGQETQYF,14,TRBV7-9,TRBJ2-5,TRBD2,few
TGTGCCATCAGTAGACGCGGGGATGGCTACACCTTC,CAISRRGDGYTF,12,TRBV10-3,TRBJ1-2,NA,NA
TGCAGCGTTGTCGGACAGGGGTTCCCCTACAATGAGCAGTTCTTC,CSVVGQGFPYNEQFF,15,TRBV29-1,TRBJ2-1,TRBD1,NA
TGTGCCAGCACCGGGACCCCAGGCCCCACTGAAGCTTTCTTT,CASTGTPGPTEAFF,14,TRBV21-1,TRBJ1-1,NA,few
TGTGCCAGCTCACCACCGACAGGACTCTTTGGCGAGCAGTACTTC,CASSPPTGLFGEQYF,15,TRBV18,TRBJ2-7,NA,NA
TGTGCCAGCAGCCAACCGGGGGTAGGGGTGGACGAGCAGTACTTC,CASSQPGVGVDEQYF,15,TRBV4-2,TRBJ2-7,NA,NA
TGTGCCAGCAGCGCCGGGACAGGGGCATTTCAGCCCCAGCATTTT,CASSAGTGAFQPQHF,15,TRBV7-2,TRBJ1-5,TRBD1,few
TGTGCCAGCAGCTCCAAGAGGGAGTCATTCTATGGCTACACCTTC,CASSSKRESFYGYTF,15,TRBV13,TRBJ1-2,NA,NA
TGTGCCAGCCTCTCCTACGAGCAGTACTTC,CASLSYEQYF,10,TRBV6-1,TRBJ2-7,NA,NA
TGTGCCAGCAGCTCCGGGACAGGGATTAGCACAGATACGCAGTATTTT,CASSSGTGISTDTQYF,16,TRBV7-2,TRBJ2-3,TRBD1,NA
TGTGCCAGCAAACTCTGGGGAGCGCAAGAGACCCAGTACTTC,CASKLWGAQETQYF,14,TRBV12-3/TRBV12-4,TRBJ2-5,NA,NA
TGTGCCAGCAGGCGGGACACCAACACAGATACGCAGTATTTT,CASRRDTNTDTQYF,14,TRBV5-5,TRBJ2-3,NA,few
TGCGCCAGCAGCTTGGTCCTCGGGACTGGAGAGACCCAGTACTTC,CASSLVLGTGETQYF,15,TRBV5-1,TRBJ2-5,NA,NA
TGTGCCAGCAGCCGGCGATACAATGAGCAGTTCTTC,CASSRRYNEQFF,12,TRBV7-9,TRBJ2-1,NA,NA
TGTGCCAGCAGTATATACCCAAACACCGGGGAGCTGTTTTTT,CASSIYPNTGELFF,14,TRBV27,TRBJ2-2,NA,NA
TGTGCCAGCAACGACGGATGGACTAGCACAGATACGCAGTATTTT,CASNDGWTSTDTQYF,15,TRBV6-6,TRBJ2-3,NA,few
TGTGCCAGCGAGGGGTCCGGGGAGCTGTTTTTT,CASEGSGELFF,11,TRBV7-8,TRBJ2-2,NA,NA
TGTGCCAGCAGCGGGACAGCGATAAATCAGCCCCAGCATTTT,CASSGTAINQPQHF,14,TRBV7-9,TRBJ1-5,TRBD1,NA
TGTGCCAGCAGGGACCCACAGGGTTTCCGTATTGGGGCCAACGTCCTGACTTTC,CASRDPQGFRIGANVLTF,18,TRBV11-2,TRBJ2-6,NA,NA
TGCAGTGCTGGTAGGGACACACTCTACGAGCAGTACTTC,CSAGRDTLYEQYF,13,TRBV20-1,TRBJ2-7,NA,few
TGTGCCAGCAGTGGGACAAACACCGGGGAGCTGTTTTTT,CASSGTNTGELFF,13,TRBV6-4,TRBJ2-2,NA,medium-sized
TGTGCCAGGGGGGCGTCACCCCTCCACTTT,CARGASPLHF,10,TRBV6-6,TRBJ1-6,NA,NA
TGTGCCAGCGAAAACAGGGGGACCGGGGAGCTGTTTTTT,CASENRGTGELFF,13,TRBV6-5,TRBJ2-2,TRBD1,few
TGTGCCAGCAGCGTAGACGGGAATCCTTTGGAGACCCAGTACTTC,CASSVDGNPLETQYF,15,TRBV9,TRBJ2-5,NA,NA
TGCGCCAGCAGCCGCGTGGGGGACGGCCTCTACGAGCAGTACTTC,CASSRVGDGLYEQYF,15,TRBV4-1,TRBJ2-7,NA,few
TGTGCCTCGCCCGCAGGCAGAAGGAGGGGCTACACCTTC,CASPAGRRRGYTF,13,TRBV30,TRBJ1-2,NA,few
TGTGCCAGCAGCGGGGGGCTGAGTTTCATGGAGACCCAGTACTTC,CASSGGLSFMETQYF,15,TRBV6-5,TRBJ2-5,NA,few
TGCAGTGCTACCCCCCGGGGGACAGATACGCAGTATTTT,CSATPRGTDTQYF,13,TRBV20-1,TRBJ2-3,NA,NA
TGTGCCAGCTCACCTCGGGAGAATGAAAAACTGTTTTTT,CASSPRENEKLFF,13,TRBV18,TRBJ1-4,NA,few
TGCGCCAGCAGCATGGGGGTCTCTGCCTACGAGCAGTACTTC,CASSMGVSAYEQYF,14,TRBV5-1,TRBJ2-7,NA,NA
TGTGCCAGCAGCCGCAACGGGAATGAGCAGTTCTTC,CASSRNGNEQFF,12,TRBV11-1,TRBJ2-1,NA,NA
TGTGCCAGCAGCTTAGGGGTCGCCGGGGGGATGGACGAGCAGTACTTC,CASSLGVAGGMDEQYF,16,TRBV7-9,TRBJ2-7,TRBD2,NA
TGTGCCATCAGTGTATCTAGCAATCAGCCCCAGCATTTT,CAISVSSNQPQHF,13,TRBV10-3,TRBJ1-5,NA,NA
TGCAGTGCTAGATCCATAGCGGGGGGGCCCGCCCAGTACTTC,CSARSIAGGPAQYF,14,TRBV20-1,TRBJ2-5,TRBD2,few